A selection of T cell receptor beta chains follows, all from one sample in a study of blood T cell repertoires in COVID-19. TCRdb's copy holds only in-frame clones and misses some; the assay was immunoSEQ multiplex PCR. The sample has approximately 71,000 clones; roughly 88% are singletons. Sequencing was carried out using peripheral blood. The receptors stem from a human donor in a cohort sampled during active COVID-19. Both conserved end residues are part of each CDR3. A D gene is named only where the DNA matches it firmly. The size field is filled for only some rows; it gives once, few, many or a size class.

D,V,length,size,J,CDR3,DNA
-,TRBV29-1,12,-,TRBJ1-2,CSVWGGEHGYTF,TGCAGCGTTTGGGGAGGGGAGCATGGCTACACCTTC
TRBD1,TRBV5-4,13,-,TRBJ2-5,CASSPQGGETQYF,TGTGCCAGCAGCCCACAGGGGGGCGAGACCCAGTACTTC
-,TRBV29-1,11,-,TRBJ1-2,CSVRESYGYTF,TGCAGCGTTCGGGAGTCCTATGGCTACACCTTC
-,TRBV25-1,15,once,TRBJ1-1,CASSPTGFTNTEAFF,TGTGCCAGCAGTCCAACAGGTTTCACGAACACTGAAGCTTTCTTT
TRBD1,TRBV7-6,15,-,TRBJ2-7,CASSLFSGTGREQYF,TGTGCCAGCAGCTTATTCTCCGGGACAGGGAGGGAGCAGTACTTC
TRBD1,TRBV27,16,-,TRBJ1-6,CASSLGGTGLGSPLHF,TGTGCCAGCAGTTTAGGTGGGACAGGGTTGGGGTCACCCCTCCACTTT
-,TRBV7-2,13,-,TRBJ1-3,CASSSPSGNTIYF,TGTGCCAGCAGCTCCCCTAGTGGGAACACCATATATTTT
TRBD1,TRBV3-1/TRBV3-2,14,-,TRBJ1-1,CASSRTGFNTEAFF,TGTGCCAGCAGCCGGACAGGGTTCAACACTGAAGCTTTCTTT
-,TRBV5-6,15,-,TRBJ2-5,CASSFQWRGKETQYF,TGTGCCAGCAGCTTTCAATGGCGGGGTAAGGAGACCCAGTACTTC
TRBD2,TRBV4-1,15,few,TRBJ2-4,CASSQELAGVNIQYF,TGCGCCAGCAGCCAAGAGCTAGCGGGAGTAAACATTCAGTACTTC
TRBD2,TRBV4-1,15,-,TRBJ2-7,CASSSPAGVRYEQYF,TGCGCCAGCAGCAGCCCCGCGGGAGTCAGGTACGAGCAGTACTTC
TRBD1,TRBV10-3,14,-,TRBJ2-3,CAISPGTGLDTQYF,TGTGCCATCAGTCCCGGGACAGGGTTGGATACGCAGTATTTT
TRBD1,TRBV19,15,-,TRBJ2-7,CASSIGDRGRNEQYF,TGTGCCAGTAGTATAGGGGACAGGGGGCGGAACGAGCAGTACTTC
TRBD1,TRBV7-6,14,-,TRBJ1-4,CASSRGQDSEKLFF,TGTGCCAGCAGCCGCGGACAGGACAGTGAAAAACTGTTTTTT
TRBD1,TRBV2,17,-,TRBJ1-4,CASRNDRGLGANEKLFF,TGTGCCAGCCGAAACGACAGGGGGCTAGGAGCTAATGAAAAACTGTTTTTT
-,TRBV7-6,13,-,TRBJ1-2,CASSLEGKHGYTF,TGTGCCAGCAGCTTAGAGGGGAAGCATGGCTACACCTTC
-,TRBV12-3/TRBV12-4,13,-,TRBJ1-2,CASSPQASHGYTF,TGTGCCAGCAGTCCCCAGGCATCACATGGCTACACCTTC
TRBD2,TRBV7-2,15,-,TRBJ2-1,CASTGLQSSYNEQFF,TGTGCCAGTACGGGACTACAAAGCTCCTACAATGAGCAGTTCTTC
TRBD1,TRBV19,17,-,TRBJ2-6,CASSILRTGNGANVLTF,TGTGCCAGTAGTATACTTCGGACAGGGAATGGGGCCAACGTCCTGACTTTC
-,TRBV2,16,-,TRBJ2-4,CASSEGGKGAKNIQYF,TGTGCCAGCAGTGAAGGAGGGAAAGGGGCCAAAAACATTCAGTACTTC
TRBD1,TRBV7-2,16,-,TRBJ2-2,CASSPGQRLNTGELFF,TGTGCCAGCAGCCCGGGACAGCGGCTGAACACCGGGGAGCTGTTTTTT
TRBD2,TRBV28,16,-,TRBJ2-6,CASSLVAGSGANVLTF,TGTGCCAGCAGTTTAGTAGCGGGCTCTGGGGCCAACGTCCTGACTTTC
-,TRBV2,13,-,TRBJ2-1,CASTLRGDNEQFF,TGTGCCAGCACCCTCAGGGGTGACAATGAGCAGTTCTTC
-,TRBV6-2/TRBV6-3,17,once,TRBJ2-2,CASTPRGGGANTGELFF,TGTGCCAGCACCCCGAGGGGAGGCGGGGCGAACACCGGGGAGCTGTTTTTT
-,TRBV6-2/TRBV6-3,14,-,TRBJ2-3,CASSWGGLTDTQYF,TGTGCCAGCAGTTGGGGGGGCTTAACAGATACGCAGTATTTT
-,TRBV11-2,16,-,TRBJ2-1,CASSLESEVSYNEQFF,TGTGCCAGCAGCTTAGAGTCAGAAGTCTCCTACAATGAGCAGTTCTTC
-,TRBV6-5,13,-,TRBJ2-2,CASQGRVTGELFF,TGTGCCAGCCAGGGGAGGGTCACCGGGGAGCTGTTTTTT
TRBD1,TRBV19,17,-,TRBJ1-2,CASSRDGTGSGNYGYTF,TGTGCCAGTAGTAGAGATGGGACAGGGTCGGGTAACTATGGCTACACCTTC
-,TRBV7-9,12,-,TRBJ2-7,CASGRVSYEQYF,TGTGCCAGCGGGCGGGTCTCCTACGAGCAGTACTTC